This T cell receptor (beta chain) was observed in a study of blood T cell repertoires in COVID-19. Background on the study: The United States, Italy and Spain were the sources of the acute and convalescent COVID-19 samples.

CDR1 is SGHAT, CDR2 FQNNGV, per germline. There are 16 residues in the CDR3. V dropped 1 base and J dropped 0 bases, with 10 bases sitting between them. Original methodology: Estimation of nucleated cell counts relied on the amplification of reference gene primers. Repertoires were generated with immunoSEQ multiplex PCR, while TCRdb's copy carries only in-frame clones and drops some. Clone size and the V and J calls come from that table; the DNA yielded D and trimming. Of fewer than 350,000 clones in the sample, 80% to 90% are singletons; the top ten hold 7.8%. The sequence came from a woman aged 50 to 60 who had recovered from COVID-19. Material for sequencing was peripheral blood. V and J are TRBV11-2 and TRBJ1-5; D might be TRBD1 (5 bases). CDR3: CASSLGQQYSNQPQHF. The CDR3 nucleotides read TGTGCCAGCAGCTTAGGACAGCAGTATAGCAATCAGCCCCAGCATTTT.